The present T cell receptor (beta chain) was sequenced within a study of T cell repertoires and Cas9 in healthy adults. Study context: Characterization of SpCas9-reactive CD4 and CD8 T cells covered multi-effector potency, cytotoxicity and lineage.

Study findings and constraints: SpCas9-reactive effector T cells were reportedly restrained in vitro by SpCas9-reactive regulatory T cells.

This CDR3 spans 13 amino acids. Trimming shortened V by 4 bases and J by 0 bases, and 5 bases separated the two germline ends. Germline values: CDR1 SGHKS, CDR2 YYEKEE (reference sequence). To note about this clone: Its target is not known.

Sequenced by immunoSEQ multiplex PCR; TCRdb stores in-frame clones only, minus some. Of 13,000 to 15,000 clones listed, around 90% are singletons. Source material: Tregs (CD4+, CD25+, CD127-, CD137-, CD154-) from PBMCs; culture status not recorded. This clonotype originated in a human donor in good health. The gene calls are TRBV5-5 and TRBJ2-4; D is unresolved. The CDR3: CASSQLAKNIQYF. CDR3 bases: TGTGCCAGCAGCCAATTAGCCAAAAACATTCAGTACTTC.